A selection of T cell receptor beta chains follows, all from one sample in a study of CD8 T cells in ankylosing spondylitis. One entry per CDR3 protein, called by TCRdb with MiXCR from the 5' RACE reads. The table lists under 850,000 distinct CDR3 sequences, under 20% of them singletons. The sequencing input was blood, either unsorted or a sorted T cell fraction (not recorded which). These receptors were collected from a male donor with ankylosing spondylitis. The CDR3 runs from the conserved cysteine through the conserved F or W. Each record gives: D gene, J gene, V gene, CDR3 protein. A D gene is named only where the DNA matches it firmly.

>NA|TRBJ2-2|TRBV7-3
CASSLKGRAGELFF
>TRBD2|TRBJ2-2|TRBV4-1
CASSQWGLAGSNTGELFF
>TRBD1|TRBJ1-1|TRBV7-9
CASSLGTGESSEAFF
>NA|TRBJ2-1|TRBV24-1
CATSDQGYNEQFF
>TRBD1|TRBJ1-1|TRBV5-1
CASSRTGETEAFF
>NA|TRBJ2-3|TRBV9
CASSVGASPDTQYF
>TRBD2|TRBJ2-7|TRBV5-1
CASSLALAGPSFSYEQYF
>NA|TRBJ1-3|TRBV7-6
CASSYREAGNTIYF
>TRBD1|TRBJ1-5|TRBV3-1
CASSQGSGTGPEPQHF
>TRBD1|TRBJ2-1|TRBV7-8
CASSLDRGPYNEQFF
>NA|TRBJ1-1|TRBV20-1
CSARDMGFPEAFF
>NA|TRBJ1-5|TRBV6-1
CASRRDAGQPQHF
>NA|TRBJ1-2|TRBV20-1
CSATRGGSQANYGYTF
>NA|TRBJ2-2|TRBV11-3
CASSLDISAVNTGELFF
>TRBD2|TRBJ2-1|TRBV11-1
CASSSTILTSGGEYNEQFF
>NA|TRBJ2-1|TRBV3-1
CASSQVVAQVYNEQFF
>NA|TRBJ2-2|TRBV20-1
CSARGQNTGELFF
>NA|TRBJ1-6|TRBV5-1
CASSLVRGNNSPLHF
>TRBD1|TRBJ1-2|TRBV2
CASRMTGVNYGYTF
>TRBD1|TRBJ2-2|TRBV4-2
CASSLARRSGGVRNTGELFF
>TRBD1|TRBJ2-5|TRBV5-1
CASSPMGTGGRETQYF
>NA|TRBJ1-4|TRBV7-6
CASSLTSATNEKLFF
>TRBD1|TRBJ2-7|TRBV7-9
CASRGQLYEQYF
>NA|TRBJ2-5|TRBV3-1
CASRGPGETQYF
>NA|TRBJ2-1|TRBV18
CASSPPRANLYNEQFF
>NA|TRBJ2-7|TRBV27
CASSLIQGREQYF
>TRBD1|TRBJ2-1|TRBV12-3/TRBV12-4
CATADRGPNEQFF
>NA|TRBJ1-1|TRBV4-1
CASSPLAGNTEAFF
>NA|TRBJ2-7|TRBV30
CAWSVGSRGPYEQYF
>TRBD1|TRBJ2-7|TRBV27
CASSLVTGGLYEQYF
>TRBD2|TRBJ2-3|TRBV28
CASSLRTSGGADTQYF